Sequencing of this T cell receptor (beta chain) was carried out in a study of T-cell memory formation after mild COVID-19. Overall study findings and caveats: Clones shrinking between day 15 and 85 showed a balanced CD4/CD8 split, and those that grew later tilted toward CD4+. In second-wave clones peaking day 37, SARS-CoV-2 specificity remained unconfirmed. Pre-infection memory harbored some responding clones, suggesting cross-reactive memory joined.

Germline V CDR1 and CDR2: SGDLS, YYNGEE. The CDR3 totals 16 residues. V gave up 3 bases and J gave up 5 bases; unmatched junction bases: 7. This clonotype has just a few counts. What it recognizes is unknown. TCRdb processed the 5' RACE reads anew with MiXCR; each CDR3 protein has one entry. The repertoire includes under 700,000 distinct CDR3 sequences, about a fifth of them detected once, and 9.5% to 15% sits in the top ten. The sample consisted of PBMCs or a T cell subset sorted from them (not recorded which). The chain uses TRBV9 and TRBJ2-5; 13 bases agree with TRBD2. The TCR originated in an adult woman who had mild COVID-19 (a few samples of this study predate the infection). Cell type and time point are not known. The CDR3 spells CASSGEGLAGAETQYF. As DNA, the CDR3 is TGTGCCAGCAGCGGGGAAGGACTAGCGGGAGCGGAGACCCAGTACTTC.